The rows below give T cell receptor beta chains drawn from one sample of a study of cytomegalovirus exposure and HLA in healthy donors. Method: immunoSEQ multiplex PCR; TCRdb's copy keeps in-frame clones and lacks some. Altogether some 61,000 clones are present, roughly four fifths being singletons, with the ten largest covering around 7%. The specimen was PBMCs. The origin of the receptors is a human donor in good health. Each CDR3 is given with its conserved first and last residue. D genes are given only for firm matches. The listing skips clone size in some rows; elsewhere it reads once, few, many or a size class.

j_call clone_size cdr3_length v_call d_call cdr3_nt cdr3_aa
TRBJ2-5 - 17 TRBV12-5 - TGTGCTAGTGGCCAATCAAGACAGGCCTTCCGAATGGAGACCCAGTACTTC CASGQSRQAFRMETQYF
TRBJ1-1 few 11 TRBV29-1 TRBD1 TGCAGCGTGACCGACAGGGCTGAAGCTTTCTTT CSVTDRAEAFF
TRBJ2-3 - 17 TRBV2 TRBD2 TGTGCCAGCAGTGGACTCACTAGCGGGGGGGGGACAGATACGCAGTATTTT CASSGLTSGGGTDTQYF
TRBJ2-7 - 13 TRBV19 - TGTGCCAGTAGGCCAGGGGAGCTGTACGAGCAGTACTTC CASRPGELYEQYF
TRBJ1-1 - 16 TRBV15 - TGTGCCACCAGCAGAGCTGCGGGGACCGCGAACACTGAAGCTTTCTTT CATSRAAGTANTEAFF
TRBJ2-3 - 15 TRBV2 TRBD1 TGTGCCAGCAGTGTGGACAGGGGGGAGGCAGATACGCAGTATTTT CASSVDRGEADTQYF
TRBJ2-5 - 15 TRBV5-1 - TGCGCCAGCAGGCCCTCGGGGAAATCCGGGGAGACCCAGTACTTC CASRPSGKSGETQYF
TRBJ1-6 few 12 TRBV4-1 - TGCGCCAGCAGCCAAGCCTCAAGCCCAATCCACTTT CASSQASSPIHF
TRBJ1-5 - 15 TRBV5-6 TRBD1 TGTGCCAGCAGCTGGGGGACAGATAGCAATCAGCCCCAGCATTTT CASSWGTDSNQPQHF
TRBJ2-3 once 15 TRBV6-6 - TGTGCCAGCAGTTACCAGGGGTCCCGCACAGATACGCAGTATTTT CASSYQGSRTDTQYF
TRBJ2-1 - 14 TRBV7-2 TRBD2 TGTGCCAGCTCCAGCAGGACTAGCGTCAATGAGCAGTTCTTC CASSSRTSVNEQFF
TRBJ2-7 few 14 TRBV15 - TGTGCCACCAGCAGAGATCCGGGGGTCTACGAGCAGTACTTC CATSRDPGVYEQYF
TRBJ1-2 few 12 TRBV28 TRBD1 TGTGCCAGCGGGGACAGAGAGAATGGCTACACCTTC CASGDRENGYTF
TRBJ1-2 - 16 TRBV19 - TGTGCCAGTAGTGGGAATAGACAGGTCGGACATTTGGGCTACACCTTC CASSGNRQVGHLGYTF
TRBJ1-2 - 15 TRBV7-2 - TGTGCCAGCAGCCCGCGAGTGAGCCCAAACTATGGCTACACCTTC CASSPRVSPNYGYTF
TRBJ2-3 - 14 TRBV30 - TGTGCCTGGAATCAGGGGAAGGGAACAGATACGCAGTATTTT CAWNQGKGTDTQYF
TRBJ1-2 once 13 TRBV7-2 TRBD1 TGTGCCAGCAGCCCGGACAGGACCTATGGCTACACCTTC CASSPDRTYGYTF